The text below deals with one TCR beta chain. Its antigen is not identified. Germline CDR1 reads SGHTA; CDR2 reads FQGNSA. CDR3 length: 15 amino acids. V was pared by 5 bases and J by 1 base, with 7 bases of the junction left unmatched. This sample was included in a study of T cell responses to AZD1222 COVID-19 vaccine. Study-wide context: Second-dose recipients at about 4 or about 12 weeks were treated as one pooled group.

The study, taken as a whole, reports: Targets within unmutated variant regions were reportedly found for nearly half of spike-specific TCRs. Donors, mostly white British, included more females; clonal diversity was possibly underestimated. Distributed over spike, vaccine-associated CD4 TCRs predominated at 160-218 and 743-854.

Profiling relied on immunoSEQ multiplex PCR, and the TCRdb table lists in-frame clones only, not all of them. Seen here are approximately 91,000 clones, around nine tenths observed once, and the top ten hold 10% to 15%. The starting material was peripheral blood, obtained on day 0 of AZD1222 vaccination. The V call is TRBV7-2, the J call TRBJ1-1; 7 bases agree with TRBD1. This receptor was taken from an adult in good health. Written as DNA, the CDR3 is TGTGCCAGCAGCGCCCAGGGGGGCTCGAACACTGAAGCTTTCTTT. Protein sequence: CASSAQGGSNTEAFF.